This TCR beta chain was identified during a study of identical twins listed by TCRdb under 2016. A note on the overall study: TCR alpha and beta repertoires from monozygotic twins, unrelated adults of various ages and cord blood were deep-sequenced to test whether fetal clonotypes persist. To rule out contamination, the twin experiments were replicated at different times with different library preparation protocols.

Only healthy Caucasian donors were included. The twin cohort comprised three pairs of female monozygotic twins, all aged roughly 18 to 29 years. Peripheral blood mononuclear cells were used as the source from which RNA for TCR libraries was isolated. The cysteine opens and the phenylalanine closes a CDR3 of 13 amino acids. Just the 39-base CDR3 DNA is kept, in frame starting at base 1. CDR1 and CDR2 (SQVTM, ANQGSEA) derive from the germline V gene. Trimmed from V: 7 bases; trimmed from J: 7 bases; junction bases lacking a gene match: 9. This clonotype was seen a handful of times. Its antigen has not been determined. No base quality information exists; no much larger clone differs at one position. Library creation used 5' RACE. The run used an Illumina HiSeq 2000. Template switching added a universal primer binding site, and the final cDNA carried a unique molecular identifier that allowed TCR cDNA molecules to be counted accurately. Specific primers in the conserved constant-segment region were used to synthesize first-strand cDNA for TCR alpha and beta chains. Each cDNA library was double barcoded, with a SMART-Mk sample barcode plus Illumina barcodes, to control for contamination. TruSeq adapter sequences along with Illumina sample barcodes were introduced in two successive PCR steps. TCR alpha and beta cDNA libraries were sequenced on the Illumina HiSeq platform with custom primers. Per the authors' processing: MiGEC was used to process raw reads and extract unique molecular identifiers, and MiXCR was used to find CDR3 positions. For each individual, recombination models were inferred using an EM algorithm with the repgenHMM and IGoR tools. The analysis of shared clonotypes was done with the tcR package in R, with sharing normalized by the product of cloneset sizes. To study raw recombination without the effects of thymic and clonal selection, out-of-frame nonproductive sequences were analyzed. TCRdb reprocessed the public reads (quality trimming at Q25 with fastp, clone calling with MiXCR) and kept in-frame beta chains. CDR3 protein duplicates are merged, each entry listing the most common genes and DNA. TCRdb, not the authors, supplied the V and J calls. The sample data list 550,000 to 700,000 distinct CDR3 sequences, and 21% of these were observed just once. Over 4% of the sample belongs to the ten largest clones.

General findings and caveats noted by the study authors: Compared with coincidental sharing between unrelated individuals, an excess of low generation-probability sequences was observed among out-of-frame TCR alpha sequences shared between twins. A weaker excess of twin sharing was found in beta out-of-frame sequences because the signal-to-noise ratio was lowered by fewer shared sequences. Abundant cord blood beta clonotypes carried fewer insertions; young adult naive repertoires showed a weaker similar trend, while memory repertoires showed none. Zero-insertion analyses could be partly confounded by invariant T cells such as MAIT and iNKT, although diverse VJ usage argued against such confounding for most clonotypes. Conclusions relied on cross-sectional statistical analysis, since the same donors could not be followed over many years. In monozygotic twins, out-of-frame TCR alpha sharing was systematically underestimated by recombination models, although the models agreed with sharing between unrelated individuals.

These sequences were also reported in another study, on T cells expressing NK-cell markers. As the second paper documents: Seven to nine donors provided sorted CD3+CD56+NKG2C+, CD3+CD56+NKG2C- and CD3+CD56-NKG2C+ T-cell subsets, whose TCR beta-chain repertoires were profiled. Among the eight sequenced donors, only one was HCMV-seronegative, while the other seven were HCMV-seropositive. In several experiments an anti-gammadeltaTCR antibody was added to restrict sorting to alphabetaTCR-expressing T cells. For about 6 donors, the dominant CD3+CD56+NKG2C+ clonotypes were among the top 10 CD8+ clonotypes and accounted for roughly 1.0-7.5% of CD8+ T cells. Those dominant clonotypes were again the most abundant among CD3+CD56-NKG2C+ cells in a few donors, at about 25-65%. It remained unclear whether the expanded NKG2C-expressing T cell clones were specific for HCMV antigens. All eight donors whose samples were sequenced were randomly selected healthy volunteers, three of them men and five women. HCMV serostatus was determined by detecting HCMV-specific IgG in serum with a commercial ELISA kit. Bulk peripheral blood T-cell repertoires were additionally sequenced from unsorted PBMC for about 6 donors. Reads were demultiplexed and grouped by UMI with MIGEC, and clonotypes were assembled and quantified with MiTCR. To exclude erroneous sequences, any TCR cDNA sequence not supported by at least two reads was discarded. The tcR package was used for downstream repertoire analysis, and clonotypes were matched across fractions by CDR3 nucleotide sequence plus V segment. VDJmatch was used to annotate antigen specificity against VDJdb, with one amino acid substitution in CDR3 permitted.

This receptor chain uses TRBV29-1 and TRBJ2-1; a stretch of 8 junction bases matches TRBD2. This clonotype was sampled from a woman aged 18-30 years in good health. The sequenced material came from PBMCs. In nucleotides, the sequence is TGCAGCGCTAGGGGTTCTAGCGGGAATGAGCAGTTCTTC. It translates to CSARGSSGNEQFF.